These 16 T cell receptor beta chains share one sample of origin, sequenced in a study of identical twins. TCRdb ran MiXCR on the 5' RACE reads and lists one entry per CDR3 protein. The sample shows about 220,000 distinct CDR3 sequences, about 7.5% of them seen only once. Separately, the same data were catalogued under a study of yellow fever vaccine responses in identical twins.

The specimen sequenced was CD8+ T cells sorted from blood. These receptors all stem from a young woman in good health.

This clonotype was picked up many times. The chain uses TRBV7-7 and TRBJ2-3; the match to TRBD1 covers 8 bases. J lost 6 bases, V lost 5 bases, and 10 bases had no gene match. This CDR3 comprises 15 residues. Germline CDR1 and CDR2: SSHAT and FNYEAQ (reference sequence). The CDR3 DNA follows: TGTGCCAGCAGCACCCGGACAGGGTATCATGATACGCAGTATTTT. The encoded protein is CASSTRTGYHDTQYF.

This clonotype has more than one count but fewer than ten. The chain carries TRBV4-1 and TRBJ2-2, with 7 bases identical to TRBD2. The CDR3 totals 16 residues. The germline V gene has CDR1 MGHRA and CDR2 YSYEKL. The V gene end was trimmed by 1 base and the J gene end by 2 bases; junction bases not matched to a gene: 4. Written as DNA, the CDR3 is TGCGCCAGCAGCCAAGTCCTAGCGGACAACACCGGGGAGCTGTTTTTT. Amino acids: CASSQVLADNTGELFF.

In its sample, this clonotype was seen many times. The chain recombines TRBV7-9 with TRBJ2-1, with 8 bases identical to TRBD2. Germline V gives CDR1 SEHNR, CDR2 FQNEAQ (reference sequence). CDR3 length equals 14 residues. V was clipped by 5 bases and J by 9 bases; unmatched bases: 9. The CDR3 here is CASSTGLVIGEQFF. As DNA, the CDR3 is TGTGCCAGCAGCACGGGACTAGTAATAGGTGAGCAGTTCTTC. The entire variable domain, with the rest obtained from reference TRBV7-9 and TRBJ2-1, is as follows: DTGVSQNPRHKITKRGQNVTFRCDPISEHNRLYWYRQTLGQGPEFLTYFQNEAQLEKSRLLSDRFSAERPKGSFSTLEIQRTEQGDSAMYLCASSTGLVIGEQFFGPGTRLTVL.

This chain uses TRBV2 with TRBJ2-5; perhaps TRBD2 as D (5 bases). The length of the CDR3 is 15 residues. V dropped 2 bases and J dropped 2 bases, with 12 bases sitting between them. Germline-derived CDR1 and CDR2 are SNHLY and FYNNEI. The DNA of the CDR3 is TGTGCCAGCAGTGAAATTGAGGGAGTACAAGAGACCCAGTACTTC. Amino acids: CASSEIEGVQETQYF.

The chain employs TRBV14 and TRBJ2-1; maybe TRBD1 (5 bases). The CDR3 covers 13 residues. Looked up from germline, CDR1 is SGHDN and CDR2 is FVKESK. The V end lost 1 base, the J end lost 5 bases, and 6 bases lay between the germline ends. The CDR3 protein is CASSQAGHNEQFF. The CDR3 DNA reads as TGTGCCAGCAGCCAAGCAGGGCACAATGAGCAGTTCTTC.

This clonotype has just a few counts. The chain links TRBV28 to TRBJ1-2, with 8 bases fitting TRBD1. The CDR3 loop spans 15 amino acids. The germline gives CDR1 MDHEN, CDR2 SYDVKM. V gave up 6 bases and J gave up 4 bases; unmatched junction bases: 10. CDR3 region: CASSPPGTGFYGYTF. The CDR3 DNA follows: TGTGCCAGCAGCCCGCCCGGGACAGGTTTCTATGGCTACACCTTC.

The table lists this clonotype with a few counts. The V call is TRBV12-3 or TRBV12-4, the J call TRBJ2-2; D possibly corresponds to TRBD1 (5 bases). The CDR3 is 14 amino acids. Trimming cost V 10 bases and J 3 bases, with 15 bases left between them. The CDR3 sequence is CATLGVEHTGELFF. The DNA for the CDR3 is TGTGCCACCCTAGGGGTCGAGCACACCGGGGAGCTGTTTTTT.

This clonotype turned up a few times. This chain connects TRBV4-1 to TRBJ2-7; D remains ambiguous. Trimming took off 4 bases at V and 3 bases at J, with 13 bases between the two ends. CDR3 length: 14 amino acids. The germline V gene encodes CDR1 MGHRA and CDR2 YSYEKL. DNA for the CDR3: TGCGCCAGCAGCCCCCACTTGGAAAGCTACGAGCAGTACTTC. Translation: CASSPHLESYEQYF.

This clonotype was seen repeatedly, ten times or more. The V call is TRBV18, the J call TRBJ2-4; D is perhaps TRBD1 (6 bases). The CDR3 is 16 residues long. Germline CDR1 KGHSH, CDR2 LQKENI. Between the trimmed V and J ends, which lost 4 bases and 0 bases, there was a span of 13 bases. The CDR3 region has the DNA TGTGCCAGCTCACAAGGACAGCAAATAGCCAAAAACATTCAGTACTTC. Translating gives CASSQGQQIAKNIQYF.

This clonotype was seen a few times. This chain connects TRBV5-6 to TRBJ2-5, with 8 bases fitting TRBD2. Per the germline V gene, CDR1 is SGHDT and CDR2 is YYEEEE. V lost 2 bases to trimming and J lost 3 bases; unmatched junction nucleotides: 9. The CDR3 has 16 amino acids. The DNA for the CDR3 is TGTGCCAGCAGCTTCTCCAGCGGGGGATCTGAAGAGACCCAGTACTTC. It encodes CASSFSSGGSEETQYF.

This clonotype was counted many times. The CDR3 DNA reads as TGCAGCATACAGACAGGGAGCGGTGAGGAGACCCAGTACTTC. This encodes CSIQTGSGEETQYF. The chain has TRBV29-1 and TRBJ2-5; 7 positions agree with TRBD1. With 8 bases clipped from V and 5 bases from J, the junction kept 14 bases outside the gene matches. Germline CDR1 SQVTM, CDR2 ANQGSEA. There are 14 residues in the CDR3.

In its sample, this clonotype was seen many times. This rearrangement joins TRBV7-9 to TRBJ1-4; 9 nucleotides line up with TRBD1. The germline V gene encodes CDR1 SEHNR and CDR2 FQNEAQ (reference sequence). This CDR3 region has 16 residues. Losses at the gene ends were 3 bases for V and 6 bases for J; bases not matched to a gene: 8. CDR3 nucleotides: TGTGCCAGCAGCTTTTGGTGGACAGGGGCGGATGAAAAACTGTTTTTT. The encoded protein is CASSFWWTGADEKLFF.

A remark on this clonotype: One end of the junction does not line up with germline, which may come from a read error. The J gene is TRBJ2-7, the V gene TRBV24-1; 9 bases fit TRBD1. From germline, CDR1 is KGHDR and CDR2 SFDVKD. The CDR3 extends over 14 amino acids. This chain's CDR3 is CATSAGQGFYDQYF. The CDR3 DNA follows: TGTGCCACCAGTGCCGGACAGGGGTTTTACGATCAGTACTTC.

The chain carries TRBV27 and TRBJ2-1; 8 bases map to TRBD1. Germline lookup yields CDR1 MNHEY and CDR2 SMNVEV (reference sequence). The ends lost 4 bases at V and 7 bases at J; junction bases unmatched: 9. The CDR3 contains 15 residues. The CDR3 nucleotides read TGTGCCAGCAGTTGGGGGACAGGCCCTATGAATGAGCAGTTCTTC. Translation: CASSWGTGPMNEQFF.

J is TRBJ2-5 and V is TRBV24-1, with a tentative D call TRBD2 (6 bases). The V gene lost 4 bases and the J gene lost 1 base, with 12 bases spanning the gap. The CDR3 is 15 residues long. Per the germline V gene, CDR1 is KGHDR and CDR2 is SFDVKD. CDR3 residues: CATSENRDFQETQYF. As DNA, the CDR3 is TGTGCCACCAGTGAAAACCGGGACTTCCAAGAGACCCAGTACTTC.

This clonotype has ten or more counts. V usage is TRBV25-1 and J usage is TRBJ2-2, with D perhaps given as TRBD1 or TRBD2 (5 bases each). V lost 1 base, J lost 4 bases, and 19 bases lay in between. The germline V gene has CDR1 MGHDK and CDR2 SYGVNS. The length of the CDR3 is 18 residues. The chain's CDR3 is CASSESNPGPKSTGELFF. CDR3 in DNA: TGTGCCAGCAGTGAATCAAACCCGGGACCAAAAAGCACCGGGGAGCTGTTTTTT.